This entry is about one T cell receptor (beta chain). Which antigen it targets is not known. No base-level quality is on record; no much larger clone is a single base apart. Library construction relied on the immunoSEQ multiplex PCR assay. The original methods were these. A statistical classification framework was built to diagnose cytomegalovirus status from the catalog of TCR beta chain sequences. TCRdb took over this immuneACCESS table, retaining in-frame rearrangements with V and J assigned. Such tables are incomplete; in checked studies, under half of the missing clones stem from an unresolved V gene, and the remainder is unexplained. The V and J calls and clone size were taken over from that table, and D and trimming were inferred from the DNA. The sample includes roughly 150,000 clones, with 70% to 90% observed a single time. About 2.2% of the sample comes from the top ten. This record belongs to a study of cytomegalovirus exposure and HLA in healthy donors (dated by TCRdb to 2016 to 2017). With respect to the entire study: A later analysis indicated that the 95 to 150 validation repertoires were generated on the platform also employed for the 700 or so repertoires of the first cohort. The study aimed to test whether cataloging public T cell receptors could reveal signatures of past pathogen exposure. In addition to the first cohort of hundreds of subjects, a separate validation cohort of 100 to 150 different subjects was used. High-throughput TCR immunosequencing, statistical association of individual TCRs with disease status, and machine learning were combined to predict cytomegalovirus infection status.

The donors belonged to the validation cohort of over a hundred subjects, which was separate from the approximately 700-subject first cohort. Overall study results and their limits: The study gave a list of 150 to 200 TCR beta chains associated with cytomegalovirus. It was suggested by the authors that the approach could potentially be generalized to other disease states and immunological phenotypes. The classifier was reported to diagnose cytomegalovirus status with high specificity and sensitivity in both the original and validation cohorts. Most TCR sequences were seen in very few donors, while some public TCRs were found in many individuals. A later analysis found that TCRs clustered in the first cohort also tended to co-occur in the 100 to 150 validation repertoires, with 94% of cluster scores above 0. The validation cohort had no HLA typing available for a later analysis, so co-occurrence within that cohort was assessed over all 130 or so repertoires. A few of the identified cytomegalovirus-associated TCR beta chains were confirmed in vitro to be specific for cytomegalovirus antigens.

Its CDR3 holds 15 amino acids, cysteine through phenylalanine. Only CDR3 DNA is held: 45 bases, read in frame from base 1. The germline V gene yields MRHNA for CDR1 and SNTAGT for CDR2. V lost 0 bases and J lost 6 bases, and the count of bases not matched to a germline gene is 7. This sequence was found in a woman between 18 and 29 years old in good health and CMV-seronegative. Sequenced sample: PBMCs. The V gene is TRBV6-4 and the J gene is TRBJ1-2; TRBD1 fits 7 bases in the junction. CDR3 protein: CASSDSATGRNGYTF. The nucleotides are TGTGCCAGCAGTGACTCAGCGACAGGGCGCAATGGCTACACCTTC.